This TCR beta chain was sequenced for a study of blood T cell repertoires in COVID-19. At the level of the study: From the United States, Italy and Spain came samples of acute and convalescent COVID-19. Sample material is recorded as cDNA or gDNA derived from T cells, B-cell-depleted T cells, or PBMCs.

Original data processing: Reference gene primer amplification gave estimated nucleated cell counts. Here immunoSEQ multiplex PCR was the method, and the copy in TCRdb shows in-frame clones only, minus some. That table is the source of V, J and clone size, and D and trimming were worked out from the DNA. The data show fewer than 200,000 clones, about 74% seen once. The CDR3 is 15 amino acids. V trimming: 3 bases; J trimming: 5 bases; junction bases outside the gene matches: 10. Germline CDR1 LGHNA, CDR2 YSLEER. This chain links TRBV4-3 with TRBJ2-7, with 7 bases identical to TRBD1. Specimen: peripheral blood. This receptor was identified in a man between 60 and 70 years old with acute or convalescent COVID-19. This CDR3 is CASSQTGFGTNEQYF. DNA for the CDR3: TGCGCCAGCAGCCAGACAGGGTTCGGGACGAACGAGCAGTACTTC.